These T cell receptor beta chains were read from a single sample in a study of T cell repertoires in cytomegalovirus infection. TCRdb passed the reads through MiXCR, listing each CDR3 protein once. The data show about half a million distinct CDR3 sequences, more than 30% seen once. No cognate antigen is known for these TCRs. Sequencing used cultured PBMCs, obtained from culture after CMV antigen stimulation. The source is a human donor in good health (CMV status not recorded). Some clones in this sample may be carry-over from other donors' samples. Each CDR3 is given with its conserved first and last residue. Each record gives: V gene, D gene, J gene, clone size, CDR3 DNA, CDR3 protein. D genes are given only for firm matches. Clone size is not always given. Where it is, it says once, few, many or a class for expanded clones.

V: TRBV7-8; D: NA; J: TRBJ2-1; size: NA; DNA: TGTGCCAGCAGCACCCGGTATGAGCAGTTCTTC; CDR3: CASSTRYEQFF
V: TRBV29-1; D: NA; J: TRBJ1-2; size: NA; DNA: TGCAGCGTCTCAGACAGCCCTCTCTGGGGCTACACCTTC; CDR3: CSVSDSPLWGYTF
V: TRBV7-9; D: NA; J: TRBJ2-3; size: NA; DNA: TGTGCCAGCGGCCAACAGGATAAGAACACAGATACGCAGTATTTT; CDR3: CASGQQDKNTDTQYF
V: TRBV7-2; D: NA; J: TRBJ2-3; size: few; DNA: TGTGCCAGCAGCCTAGCTGAGGATGATACGCAGTATTTT; CDR3: CASSLAEDDTQYF
V: TRBV27; D: NA; J: TRBJ2-1; size: few; DNA: TGTGCCAGCTTATCCCTCCCGGCACAGCCCGGATGGAATGAGCAGTTCTTC; CDR3: CASLSLPAQPGWNEQFF
V: TRBV7-2; D: NA; J: TRBJ1-2; size: many; DNA: TGTGCCAGCGGCCCTTGGGGGGTTGGCTACACCTTC; CDR3: CASGPWGVGYTF
V: TRBV19; D: NA; J: TRBJ2-5; size: NA; DNA: TGTGCCAGTAGTCCCCGAGGGCTAAGCCGGACCCAGTACTTC; CDR3: CASSPRGLSRTQYF
V: TRBV19; D: NA; J: TRBJ2-3; size: NA; DNA: TGTGCCAGTAGTATAGCGGGGAGCACAGATACGCAGTATTTT; CDR3: CASSIAGSTDTQYF
V: TRBV19; D: NA; J: TRBJ1-1; size: NA; DNA: TGTGCCAGTAGTGACGTATTGGCCATGAACACTGAAGCTTTCTTT; CDR3: CASSDVLAMNTEAFF
V: TRBV7-9; D: TRBD1; J: TRBJ1-2; size: NA; DNA: TGTGCCAGCAGCCCCCAGGGCCAGGGGGGTAATGGCTACACCTTC; CDR3: CASSPQGQGGNGYTF
V: TRBV7-3; D: NA; J: TRBJ2-1; size: few; DNA: TGTGCCAGCAGCGAGACTAGTTCGATTCCTGAGCAGTTCTTC; CDR3: CASSETSSIPEQFF
V: TRBV12-3/TRBV12-4; D: TRBD2; J: TRBJ2-1; size: NA; DNA: TGTGCCAGCAGTTCCGGCGGGAGGGGGAGCTCCTACAATGAGCAGTTCTTC; CDR3: CASSSGGRGSSYNEQFF
V: TRBV12-3/TRBV12-4; D: NA; J: TRBJ1-5; size: NA; DNA: TGTGCCAGCAGTCCGGTTACTAGCAATCAGCCCCAGCATTTT; CDR3: CASSPVTSNQPQHF
V: TRBV7-2; D: TRBD1; J: TRBJ2-7; size: many; DNA: TGTGCCAGCAGCCCATCTCAAGGACAGGGGGCGCGCGAGCAGTACTTC; CDR3: CASSPSQGQGAREQYF
V: TRBV7-9; D: TRBD1; J: TRBJ2-2; size: NA; DNA: TGTGCCAGCAGCTCCCGGGACAGCATCACCGGGGAGCTGTTTTTT; CDR3: CASSSRDSITGELFF
V: TRBV6-5; D: TRBD1; J: TRBJ2-7; size: NA; DNA: TGTGCCAGCAGGGCCGGGACAGCCTACGAGCAGTACTTC; CDR3: CASRAGTAYEQYF
V: TRBV7-2; D: NA; J: TRBJ2-1; size: many; DNA: TGTGCCAGCAGCTTAGCGCCGGACCGTGAGCAGTTCTTC; CDR3: CASSLAPDREQFF
V: TRBV4-1; D: NA; J: TRBJ2-1; size: NA; DNA: TGCGCCAGCAACTTTGACCGAAGCTCCTACAATGAGCAGTTCTTC; CDR3: CASNFDRSSYNEQFF
V: TRBV7-2; D: NA; J: TRBJ1-3; size: NA; DNA: TGTGCCAGCAGCTTAGATCGGAACTCTGGAAACACCATATATTTT; CDR3: CASSLDRNSGNTIYF
V: TRBV12-3/TRBV12-4; D: TRBD2; J: TRBJ2-1; size: few; DNA: TGTGCCAGCAGTTTCCGGGAGGGCCACAATGAGCAGTTCTTC; CDR3: CASSFREGHNEQFF
V: TRBV7-9; D: NA; J: TRBJ1-3; size: NA; DNA: TGTGCCAGCAGCTCAGAACTTGGACAATCCTTATCTGGAAACACCATATATTTT; CDR3: CASSSELGQSLSGNTIYF
V: TRBV30; D: TRBD1; J: TRBJ1-2; size: NA; DNA: TGTGCCTGGAGTCGGGACAGGGGGGTCTATGGCTACACCTTC; CDR3: CAWSRDRGVYGYTF
V: TRBV7-9; D: NA; J: TRBJ2-1; size: NA; DNA: TGTGCCAGCAGCAGATGGGACTCTTTTTACAATGAGCAGTTCTTC; CDR3: CASSRWDSFYNEQFF
V: TRBV7-9; D: TRBD2; J: TRBJ2-1; size: many; DNA: TGTGCCAGCAGCTTAGCGCGGGGAATAAATAGCGGGAGTGAGCAGTTCTTC; CDR3: CASSLARGINSGSEQFF
V: TRBV7-8; D: NA; J: TRBJ1-5; size: few; DNA: TGTGCCAGCAGCTTAGCGCTTTTGGCTCAGCCCCAGCATTTT; CDR3: CASSLALLAQPQHF
V: TRBV6-2/TRBV6-3; D: NA; J: TRBJ2-1; size: NA; DNA: TGTGCCAGCAGTAATCCCAGGGGACTGAGTGAGCAGTTCTTC; CDR3: CASSNPRGLSEQFF
V: TRBV29-1; D: NA; J: TRBJ2-1; size: few; DNA: TGCAGCGTTGAAGAAGTAGCGGCGGTGGATGAGCAGTTCTTC; CDR3: CSVEEVAAVDEQFF
V: TRBV19; D: NA; J: TRBJ1-2; size: NA; DNA: TGTGCCAGTAGCGCACAGCGCTATGGCTACACCTTC; CDR3: CASSAQRYGYTF
V: TRBV9; D: NA; J: TRBJ2-1; size: few; DNA: TGTGCCAGCAGCGTAGGACTGGCGGGACATGAGCAGTTCTTC; CDR3: CASSVGLAGHEQFF
V: TRBV28; D: NA; J: TRBJ1-5; size: NA; DNA: TGTGCCAGCACCGGACCCGGGGGCAATCAGCCCCAGCATTTT; CDR3: CASTGPGGNQPQHF
V: TRBV28; D: TRBD2; J: TRBJ2-7; size: few; DNA: TGTGCCAGCACCGGCGGGGGTTCGATCCACGAGCAGTACTTC; CDR3: CASTGGGSIHEQYF
V: TRBV6-2/TRBV6-3; D: NA; J: TRBJ1-1; size: NA; DNA: TGTGCCAGCAGTTACCAGGGAGGAACTGAAGCTTTCTTT; CDR3: CASSYQGGTEAFF
V: TRBV7-2; D: TRBD2; J: TRBJ2-1; size: many; DNA: TGTGCCAGCAGCCATGCCCGGGACTACTACAATGAGCAGTTCTTC; CDR3: CASSHARDYYNEQFF
V: TRBV12-3/TRBV12-4; D: TRBD1; J: TRBJ2-5; size: NA; DNA: TGTGCCAGCAGTTCCTTAGGACAGGGATGGGCCAAGACCCAGTACTTC; CDR3: CASSSLGQGWAKTQYF
V: TRBV4-3; D: NA; J: TRBJ2-1; size: NA; DNA: TGCGCCAGCAGCCAAGATCCCACAGGTTCCTACAATGAGCAGTTCTTC; CDR3: CASSQDPTGSYNEQFF
V: TRBV7-8; D: TRBD2; J: TRBJ2-7; size: NA; DNA: TGTGCCAGCAGCTTAGCTCGAGCGGGAGTTGATGAGCAGTACTTC; CDR3: CASSLARAGVDEQYF
V: TRBV11-2; D: NA; J: TRBJ2-1; size: few; DNA: TGTGCCAGCAGCACAACCCATCAGGGTCCACAATACAATGAGCAGTTCTTC; CDR3: CASSTTHQGPQYNEQFF
V: TRBV20-1; D: TRBD2; J: TRBJ2-4; size: NA; DNA: TGCAGTGCTACGGCGGGGGTTATTACCAAAAACATTCAGTACTTC; CDR3: CSATAGVITKNIQYF
V: TRBV7-3; D: TRBD1; J: TRBJ1-3; size: NA; DNA: TGTGCCAGCAGCTTAACGCGGACGGACAGGGACTTCACCATATATTTT; CDR3: CASSLTRTDRDFTIYF
V: TRBV12-5; D: NA; J: TRBJ2-1; size: NA; DNA: TGTGCTAGTGGTTTGAGATATAGCGGTGAGCAGTTCTTC; CDR3: CASGLRYSGEQFF